The clone carrying this TCR beta chain came up many times. Its target is unknown. Diagnosing involved the use of clinical symptoms, serum thyroxine and TRAb, thyroid ultrasound and orbital computed tomography. This sample is drawn from a study of T cells in Graves' hyperthyroidism and ophthalmopathy. Study-wide results and caveats: Blood shared most expanded thyroid clonotypes above 0.001. A model built on 13 V-J features separated ophthalmopathy from stable hyperthyroidism.

The CDR3 regions of TCR beta were amplified from RNA transcripts. A first-round RT-PCR of the TCR CDR3 used the HTBI primer set. Using its own MiXCR run on the multiplex PCR reads, TCRdb lists one record per CDR3 protein. Among 380,000 or so distinct CDR3 sequences listed, approximately 19% were seen once. The length of the CDR3 is 11 residues. The trim removed 8 bases at V and 6 bases at J, leaving 5 bases unmatched. Germline CDR1 and CDR2: GTSNPN and SVGIG (reference sequence). J is TRBJ1-1 and V is TRBV30, with 8 positions matching TRBD1. This clonotype was obtained from a woman aged 18 to 35 with Graves' hyperthyroidism. The sequenced material came from blood. CDR3 nucleotide sequence: TGTGCCGGTCAGGGGGCCCCTGAAGCTTTCTTT. It encodes CAGQGAPEAFF.